This record looks at one TCR beta chain sequence and its context. Its matching antigen is unknown. The CDR3 is made up of 14 amino acids. Trimming pared 2 bases from V and 4 bases from J, leaving 12 bases between. In germline, CDR1 is MDHEN, CDR2 SYDVKM. This sample is part of a study of cytomegalovirus exposure and HLA in healthy donors. Study findings and constraints: The listing of some 170 TCR beta chains classed them as cytomegalovirus-associated.

60 Vbeta and 13 Jbeta primers were used in PCR. The data were produced by immunoSEQ multiplex PCR, yet TCRdb's version contains in-frame clones alone and is incomplete. The profile shows over 250,000 clones, about nine tenths of them singletons. The sequence was collected from a man aged 40-49 years in good health and CMV-seropositive. This chain uses TRBV28 with TRBJ2-7; tentatively, D is TRBD1 (6 bases). Input material: PBMCs. The CDR3 region has the DNA TGTGCCAGCAGTTTAGTTGACAGGTGGTACGAGCAGTACTTC. Protein sequence: CASSLVDRWYEQYF.